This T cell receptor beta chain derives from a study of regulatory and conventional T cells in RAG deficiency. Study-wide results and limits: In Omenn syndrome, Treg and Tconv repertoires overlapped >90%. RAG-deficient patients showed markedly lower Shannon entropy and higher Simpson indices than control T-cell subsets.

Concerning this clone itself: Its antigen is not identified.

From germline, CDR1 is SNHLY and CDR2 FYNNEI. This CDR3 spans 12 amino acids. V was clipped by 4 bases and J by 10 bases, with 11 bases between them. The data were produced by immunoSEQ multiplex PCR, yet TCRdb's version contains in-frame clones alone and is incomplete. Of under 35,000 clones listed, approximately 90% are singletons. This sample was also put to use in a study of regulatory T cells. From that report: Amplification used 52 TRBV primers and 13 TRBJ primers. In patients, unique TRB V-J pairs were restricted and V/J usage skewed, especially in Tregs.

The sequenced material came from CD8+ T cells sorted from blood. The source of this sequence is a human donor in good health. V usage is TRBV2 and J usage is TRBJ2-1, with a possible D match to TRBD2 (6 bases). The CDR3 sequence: CASSGLGGEQFF. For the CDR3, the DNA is TGTGCCAGCAGTGGTCTAGGAGGGGAGCAGTTCTTC.